This TCR beta chain was retrieved from a study of cytomegalovirus exposure and HLA in healthy donors. Germline assignment: CDR1 SGDLS and CDR2 YYNGEE. The ends were cut back, 6 bases at V and 0 bases at J, with 15 bases in the middle. This CDR3 region has 15 residues. Some clones are missing from TCRdb's copy, which holds only in-frame ones; the method was immunoSEQ multiplex PCR. This sample yields roughly 56,000 clones, of which roughly 92% are seen a single time; about 1% belongs to the top ten. Sequenced material: PBMCs. This chain links TRBV9 with TRBJ1-2; maybe TRBD1 (5 bases). This TCR came from a young man in good health and CMV-seronegative. DNA of the CDR3: TGTGCCAGCACTCCGTCGGGGGTAGCTAACTATGGCTACACCTTC. It codes for CASTPSGVANYGYTF.